This T cell receptor (beta chain) emerged from a study of blood T cell repertoires in COVID-19 (dated by TCRdb to about 2020). At the level of the whole study: Collaborator samples came from the United States, Italy and Spain and covered acute and convalescent phases of COVID-19. The material from the prospective study consisted of cDNA or gDNA derived from T cells, B-cell-depleted T cells, or PBMCs. The dataset comprised deeply sampled blood TCRbeta repertoires from subjects exposed to, actively infected with, or recovered from COVID-19. The repertoires were made available in a free public database intended to serve as a resource for research on the immune response to SARS-CoV-2. Samples came from the ongoing ImmuneRACE study (first 160 participants) plus 1,254 subjects from 6 global collaborators. A de-identified subject ID, COVID-19 status, age in years and sex were almost always included in the sample metadata. HLA class I and class II types, where available, came from metadata supplied by the sample provider rather than from assay-based typing. Study-level results and caveats: The amount of clinical and demographic metadata varied by source and participant and was provided uncurated.

CDR1 and CDR2, looked up from the germline V gene, are SGHNT and YENEEA. Reading from cysteine to phenylalanine, the CDR3 counts 15 amino acids. The only DNA kept is the CDR3, 45 bases in frame from the first base. Trimming removed 5 bases from V and 4 bases from J, leaving 14 bases between the germline ends. TCRbeta CDR3 regions were amplified from genomic DNA by means of the immunoSEQ Assay, a bias-controlled multiplex PCR. The original methods were these. The number of nucleated cells in each sample was estimated from the amplification of reference gene primers within the assay. Sequence reads were collapsed and filtered to measure the absolute abundance of every unique TCRbeta CDR3 rearrangement. For each sample, productive Simpson clonality was calculated as the square root of Simpson's diversity index over productive rearrangements. Held by TCRdb, this immuneACCESS table contains in-frame sequences only and omits some clones. Under half of the omission traces to an unresolved V gene where checked; the cause of the rest is unknown. The V and J calls and clone size are taken from that table; D and trimming were inferred from the DNA. For this sample the table gives approximately 350,000 clones, of which 65% to 85% were detected only once. The ten largest clonotypes hold about 2.7% of the sample.

Comments on this clone: The antigen this receptor binds is unknown. Base quality data are lacking; no much larger clone is found one base away.

Whole blood was collected in K2EDTA tubes by collaborating institutions according to the institutions' own protocols. For TCRbeta analysis, collaborators shipped samples as frozen whole blood, isolated PBMCs, or DNA extracted from either of those sample types. This clonotype was obtained from a man under 40 with active or convalescent COVID-19. Sample: peripheral blood. The sequence joins TRBV11-3 to TRBJ2-2; TRBD1 is a possible D gene, resting on 6 matching bases. The DNA sequence is given as TGTGCCAGCAGCCTGAGGGGGACAACCACCGGGGAGCTGTTTTTT. Its translation is CASSLRGTTTGELFF. With the portions outside the CDR3 filled from the reference TRBV11-3 and TRBJ2-2 genes, the complete variable region becomes EAGVVQSPRYKIIEKKQPVAFWCNPISGHNTLYWYLQNLGQGPELLIRYENEEAVDDSQLPKDRFSAERLKGVDSTLKIQPAELGDSAVYLCASSLRGTTTGELFFGEGSRLTVL.